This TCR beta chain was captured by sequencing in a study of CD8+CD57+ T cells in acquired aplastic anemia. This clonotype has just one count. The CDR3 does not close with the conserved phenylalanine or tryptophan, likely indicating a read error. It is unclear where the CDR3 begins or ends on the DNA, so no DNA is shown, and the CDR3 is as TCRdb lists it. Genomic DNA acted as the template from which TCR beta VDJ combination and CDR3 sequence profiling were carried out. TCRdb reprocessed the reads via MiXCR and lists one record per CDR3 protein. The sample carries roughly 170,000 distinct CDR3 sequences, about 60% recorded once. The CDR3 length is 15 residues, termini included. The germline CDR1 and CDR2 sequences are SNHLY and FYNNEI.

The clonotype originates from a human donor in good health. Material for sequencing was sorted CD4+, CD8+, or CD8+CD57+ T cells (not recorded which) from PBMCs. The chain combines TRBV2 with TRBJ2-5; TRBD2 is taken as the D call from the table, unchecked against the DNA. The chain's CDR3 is CASRGLLAGAPGGLA.